One sample yielded the 2 T cell receptor beta chains listed below, sequenced in a study of cytomegalovirus exposure and HLA in healthy donors. TCRdb keeps only in-frame clones here, not all; method: immunoSEQ multiplex PCR. In the table there are about 110,000 clones, 90% to 97% of which are singletons. Material for sequencing was PBMCs. Every receptor here comes from a woman aged 18-30 years in good health and CMV-seronegative.

This clone was recorded a few times. CDR3 region: CASRPAGGGLAKNIQYF. CDR3 nucleotides: TGTGCCAGCAGACCAGCCGGGGGGGGCCTTGCCAAAAACATTCAGTACTTC. The chain couples TRBV28 to TRBJ2-4; 8 bases are shared with TRBD2. The CDR3 is made up of 17 amino acids. J lost 1 base, V lost 6 bases, and 11 bases had no gene match. From germline, CDR1 is MDHEN and CDR2 SYDVKM.

CDR3 in DNA: TGTGCCATCAGTGAGCGGGGGACGAACGAGCAGTACTTC. Translated: CAISERGTNEQYF. The chain joins TRBV10-3 to TRBJ2-7, with D possibly being TRBD2 (6 bases). In germline, CDR1 is ENHRY, CDR2 SYGVKD. There are 13 residues in the CDR3. Deletions cut 2 bases from V and 5 bases from J, with 10 bases between.